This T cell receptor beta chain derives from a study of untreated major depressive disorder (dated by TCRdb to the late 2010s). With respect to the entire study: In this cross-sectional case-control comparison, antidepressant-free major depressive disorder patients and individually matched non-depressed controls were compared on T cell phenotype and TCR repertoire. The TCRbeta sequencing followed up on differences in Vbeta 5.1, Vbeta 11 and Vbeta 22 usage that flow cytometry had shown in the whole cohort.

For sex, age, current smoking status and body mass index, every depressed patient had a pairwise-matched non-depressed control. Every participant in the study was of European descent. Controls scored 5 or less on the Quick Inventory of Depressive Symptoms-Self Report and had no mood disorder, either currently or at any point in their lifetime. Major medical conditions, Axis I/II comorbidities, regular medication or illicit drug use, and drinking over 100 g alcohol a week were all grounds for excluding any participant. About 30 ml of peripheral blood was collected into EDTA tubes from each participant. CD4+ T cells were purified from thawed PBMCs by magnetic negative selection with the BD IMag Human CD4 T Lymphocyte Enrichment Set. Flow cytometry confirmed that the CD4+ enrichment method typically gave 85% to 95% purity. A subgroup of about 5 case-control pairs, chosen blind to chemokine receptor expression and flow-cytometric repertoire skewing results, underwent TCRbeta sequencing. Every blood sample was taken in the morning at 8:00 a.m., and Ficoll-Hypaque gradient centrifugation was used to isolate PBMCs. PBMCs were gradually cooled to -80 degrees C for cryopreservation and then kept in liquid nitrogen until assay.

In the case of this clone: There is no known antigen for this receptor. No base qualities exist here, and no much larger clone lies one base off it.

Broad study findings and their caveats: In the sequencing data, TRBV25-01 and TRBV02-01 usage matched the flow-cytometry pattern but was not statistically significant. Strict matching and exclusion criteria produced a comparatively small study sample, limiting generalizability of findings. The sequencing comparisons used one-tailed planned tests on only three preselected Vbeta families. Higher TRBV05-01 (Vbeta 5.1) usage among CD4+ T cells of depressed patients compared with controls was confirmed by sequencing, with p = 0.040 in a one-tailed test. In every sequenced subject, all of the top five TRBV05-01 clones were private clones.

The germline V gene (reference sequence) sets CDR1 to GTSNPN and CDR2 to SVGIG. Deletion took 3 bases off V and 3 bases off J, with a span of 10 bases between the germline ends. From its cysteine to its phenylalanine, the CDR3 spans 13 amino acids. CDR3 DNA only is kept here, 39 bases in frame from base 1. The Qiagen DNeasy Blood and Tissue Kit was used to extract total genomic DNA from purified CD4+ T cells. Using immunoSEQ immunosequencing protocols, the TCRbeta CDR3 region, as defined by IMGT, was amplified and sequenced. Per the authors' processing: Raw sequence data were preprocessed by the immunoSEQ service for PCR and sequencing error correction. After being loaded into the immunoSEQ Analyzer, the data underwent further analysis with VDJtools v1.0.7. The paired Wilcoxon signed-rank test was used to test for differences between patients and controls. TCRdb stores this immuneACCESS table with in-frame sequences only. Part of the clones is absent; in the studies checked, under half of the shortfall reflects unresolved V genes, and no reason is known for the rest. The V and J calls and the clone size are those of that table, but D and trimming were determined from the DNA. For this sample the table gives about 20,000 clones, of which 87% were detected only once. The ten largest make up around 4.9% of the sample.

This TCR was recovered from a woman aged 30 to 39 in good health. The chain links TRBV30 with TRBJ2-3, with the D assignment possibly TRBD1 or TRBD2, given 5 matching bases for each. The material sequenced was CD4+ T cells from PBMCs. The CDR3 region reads CAWRRGRTDTQYF. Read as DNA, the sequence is TGTGCCTGGAGAAGGGGACGGACAGATACGCAGTATTTT.